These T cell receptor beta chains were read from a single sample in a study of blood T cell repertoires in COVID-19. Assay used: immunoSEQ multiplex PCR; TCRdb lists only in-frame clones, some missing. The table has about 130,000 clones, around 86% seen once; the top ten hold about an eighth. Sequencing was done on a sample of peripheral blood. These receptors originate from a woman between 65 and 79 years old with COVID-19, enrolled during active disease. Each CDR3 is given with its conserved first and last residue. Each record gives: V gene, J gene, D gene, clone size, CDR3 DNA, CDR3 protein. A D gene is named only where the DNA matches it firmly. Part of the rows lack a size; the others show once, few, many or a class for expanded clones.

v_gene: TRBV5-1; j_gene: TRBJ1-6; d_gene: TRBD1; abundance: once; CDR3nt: TGCGCCAGCAGCTTGGAACTAAACAGGGGAGAAAATTCACCCCTCCACTTT; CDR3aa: CASSLELNRGENSPLHF
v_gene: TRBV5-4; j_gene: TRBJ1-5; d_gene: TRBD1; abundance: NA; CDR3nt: TGTGCCAGCAGCTCAGGTGCACAGGGGAATAGCAATCAGCCCCAGCATTTT; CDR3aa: CASSSGAQGNSNQPQHF
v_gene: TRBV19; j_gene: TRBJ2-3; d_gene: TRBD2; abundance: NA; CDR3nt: TGTGCCAGCACTAGCGGCGCTAGCACAGATACGCAGTATTTT; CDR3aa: CASTSGASTDTQYF
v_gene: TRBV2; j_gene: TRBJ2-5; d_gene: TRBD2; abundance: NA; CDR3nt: TGTGCCAGCAGAAGACTAGCGGGAAACCAAGAGACCCAGTACTTC; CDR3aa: CASRRLAGNQETQYF
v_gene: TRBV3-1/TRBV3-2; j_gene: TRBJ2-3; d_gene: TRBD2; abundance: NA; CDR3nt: TGTGCCAGCAGCCAAGGGCCACACGGGGGGGATACGCAGTATTTT; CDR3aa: CASSQGPHGGDTQYF
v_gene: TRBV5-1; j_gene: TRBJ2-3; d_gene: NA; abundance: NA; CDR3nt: TGCGCCAGCAGCTTGGCGCGAGAGGGCACAGATACGCAGTATTTT; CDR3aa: CASSLAREGTDTQYF
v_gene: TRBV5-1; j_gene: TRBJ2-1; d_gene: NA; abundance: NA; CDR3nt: TGCGCCAGCAGCTTGGGGTGGCGGGGAGTTGTGCAGTTCTTC; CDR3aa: CASSLGWRGVVQFF
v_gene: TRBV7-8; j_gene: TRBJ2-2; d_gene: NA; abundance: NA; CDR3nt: TGTGCCAGCAGCTTAGTCTCTTCAGGAAACACCGGGGAGCTGTTTTTT; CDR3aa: CASSLVSSGNTGELFF
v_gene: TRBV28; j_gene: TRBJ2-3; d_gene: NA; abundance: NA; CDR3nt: TGTGCCAGCAGTTTGGGGGGTTACACAGATACGCAGTATTTT; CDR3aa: CASSLGGYTDTQYF
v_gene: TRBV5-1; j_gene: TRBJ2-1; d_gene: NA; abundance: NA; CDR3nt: TGCGCCAGCAGCTTAAACTATGAGCAGTTCTTC; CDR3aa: CASSLNYEQFF
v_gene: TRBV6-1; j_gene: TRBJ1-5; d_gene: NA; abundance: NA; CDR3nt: TGTGCCAGCAGTGAGTTCCAGTTCAATCAGCCCCAGCATTTT; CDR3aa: CASSEFQFNQPQHF
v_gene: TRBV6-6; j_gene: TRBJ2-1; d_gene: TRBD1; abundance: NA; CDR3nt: TGTGCCAGCAGCCAAAGACAGGGGGCGGAAGGGCGGCAGTTCTTC; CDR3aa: CASSQRQGAEGRQFF
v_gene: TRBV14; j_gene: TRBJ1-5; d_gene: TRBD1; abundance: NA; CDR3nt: TGTGCCAGCAGCCAAGGTCCGGGACAGGGTACGGGCAATCAGCCCCAGCATTTT; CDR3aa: CASSQGPGQGTGNQPQHF
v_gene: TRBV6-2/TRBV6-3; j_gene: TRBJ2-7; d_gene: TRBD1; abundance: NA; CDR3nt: TGTGCCAGCAGTTACTCGATGAACAGGGGTAAGGACGAGCAGTACTTC; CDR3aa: CASSYSMNRGKDEQYF
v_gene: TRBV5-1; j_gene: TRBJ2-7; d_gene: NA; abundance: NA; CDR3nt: TGCGCCAGCAGCCTGACAGCCGAAACCTACGAGCAGTACTTC; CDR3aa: CASSLTAETYEQYF
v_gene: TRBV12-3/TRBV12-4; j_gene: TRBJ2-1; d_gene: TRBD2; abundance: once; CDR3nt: TGTGCCAGCAGACTAGCGGGGGGACATGAGCAGTTCTTC; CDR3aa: CASRLAGGHEQFF
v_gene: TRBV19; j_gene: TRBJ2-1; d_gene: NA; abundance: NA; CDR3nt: TGTGCCAGTAGGATCGGGGGGCCCTCCTACAATGAGCAGTTCTTC; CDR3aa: CASRIGGPSYNEQFF
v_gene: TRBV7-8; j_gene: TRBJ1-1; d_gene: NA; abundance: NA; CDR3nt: TGTGCCAGCAGCTTAGCGCGGTGGCAGAACACTGAAGCTTTCTTT; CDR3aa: CASSLARWQNTEAFF
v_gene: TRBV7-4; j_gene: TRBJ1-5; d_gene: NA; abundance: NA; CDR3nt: TGTGCCAGCAGCTTAGACAGGGCCTTACGAAATCAGCCCCAGCATTTT; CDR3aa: CASSLDRALRNQPQHF
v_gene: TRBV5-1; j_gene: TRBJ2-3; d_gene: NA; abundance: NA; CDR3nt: TGCGCCAGCACAACCATAGCAAGCACAGATACGCAGTATTTT; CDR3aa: CASTTIASTDTQYF
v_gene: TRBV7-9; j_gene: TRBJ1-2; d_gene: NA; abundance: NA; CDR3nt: TGTGCCAGCAGCTTTCAAGGACAGAGAAACTATGGCTACACCTTC; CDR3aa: CASSFQGQRNYGYTF
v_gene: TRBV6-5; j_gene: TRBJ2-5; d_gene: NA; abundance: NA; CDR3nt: TGTGCCAGCAGCAGGTACCAAGAGACCCAGTACTTC; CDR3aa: CASSRYQETQYF
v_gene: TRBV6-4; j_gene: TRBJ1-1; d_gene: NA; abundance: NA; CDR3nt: TGTGCCAGCAGGTTATATCCGGGAACTGAAGCTTTCTTT; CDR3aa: CASRLYPGTEAFF
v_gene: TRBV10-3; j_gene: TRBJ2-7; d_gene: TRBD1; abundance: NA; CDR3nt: TGTGCCATCAGTTACAATCAGGGGGCTCCCTACGAGCAGTACTTC; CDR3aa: CAISYNQGAPYEQYF
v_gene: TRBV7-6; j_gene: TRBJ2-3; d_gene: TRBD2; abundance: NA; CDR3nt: TGTGCCAGCAGCTTAATGGGCCTAGCGGGGGACCTGCGCCCCACAGATACGCAGTATTTT; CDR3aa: CASSLMGLAGDLRPTDTQYF
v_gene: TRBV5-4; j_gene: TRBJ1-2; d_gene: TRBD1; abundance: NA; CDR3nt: TGTGCCAGCAGCTTACAGGGGCCTAACTATGGCTACACCTTC; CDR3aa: CASSLQGPNYGYTF
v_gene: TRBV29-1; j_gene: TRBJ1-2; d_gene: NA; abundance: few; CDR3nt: TGCAGCGTGACAACAGGGATCTATGGCTACACCTTC; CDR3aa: CSVTTGIYGYTF
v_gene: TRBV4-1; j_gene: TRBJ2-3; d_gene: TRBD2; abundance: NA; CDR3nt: TGCGCCAGCAGCCACCGGACTAGCGGGGGGGCTTCAGATACGCAGTATTTT; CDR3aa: CASSHRTSGGASDTQYF
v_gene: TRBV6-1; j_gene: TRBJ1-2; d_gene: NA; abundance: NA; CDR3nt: TGTGCCAGCAGTGAAGCCGTACAGCTCAGGCGCTACACCTTC; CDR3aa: CASSEAVQLRRYTF
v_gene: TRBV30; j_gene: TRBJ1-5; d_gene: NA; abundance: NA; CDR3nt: TGTGCCTGGGCTGGAGGGCCCAATCAGCCCCAGCATTTT; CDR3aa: CAWAGGPNQPQHF